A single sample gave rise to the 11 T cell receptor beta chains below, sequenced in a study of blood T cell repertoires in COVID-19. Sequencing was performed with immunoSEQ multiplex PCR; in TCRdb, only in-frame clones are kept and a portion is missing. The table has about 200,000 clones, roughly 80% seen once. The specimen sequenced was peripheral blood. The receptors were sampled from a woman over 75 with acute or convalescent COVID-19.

CDR3 nucleotide sequence: TGCAGCGTTGGTGGGGTGACAGGTCTCAACTACGAGCAGTACTTC. Translating it yields CSVGGVTGLNYEQYF. V usage is TRBV29-1 and J usage is TRBJ2-7; D is perhaps TRBD1 (6 bases). CDR3 length equals 15 residues. V was shortened by 4 bases and J by 3 bases, with 19 bases between the two germline ends. Germline V gene lookup returns CDR1 SQVTM and CDR2 ANQGSEA.

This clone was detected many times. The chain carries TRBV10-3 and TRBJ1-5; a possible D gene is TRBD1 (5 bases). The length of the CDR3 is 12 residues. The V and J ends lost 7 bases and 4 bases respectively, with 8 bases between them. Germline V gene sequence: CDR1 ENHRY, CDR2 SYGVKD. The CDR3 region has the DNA TGTGCCATCACCAGGGTAAATCAGCCCCAGCATTTT. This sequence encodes CAITRVNQPQHF.

The CDR3 spells CAISRGGSTNEKLFF. The DNA for the CDR3 is TGTGCCATCAGTCGAGGGGGATCAACTAATGAAAAACTGTTTTTT. V usage is TRBV10-3 and J usage is TRBJ1-4; D might be TRBD1 (6 bases). This CDR3 has 15 amino acids. Germline CDR1 is ENHRY and CDR2 is SYGVKD. Trimming took 5 bases from V and 0 from J, leaving 10 bases between them.

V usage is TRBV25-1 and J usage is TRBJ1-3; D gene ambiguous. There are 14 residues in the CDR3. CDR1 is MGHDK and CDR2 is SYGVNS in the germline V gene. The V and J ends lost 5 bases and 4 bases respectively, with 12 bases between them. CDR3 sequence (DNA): TGTGCCAGCAGTCCAAGGACGGGGGGAAACACCATATATTTT. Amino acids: CASSPRTGGNTIYF.

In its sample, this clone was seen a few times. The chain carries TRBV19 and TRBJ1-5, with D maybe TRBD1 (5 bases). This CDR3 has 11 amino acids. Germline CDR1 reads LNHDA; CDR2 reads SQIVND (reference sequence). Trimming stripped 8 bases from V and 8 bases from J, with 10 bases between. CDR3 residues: CASDGGEPQHF. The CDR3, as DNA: TGTGCCAGTGATGGGGGGGAGCCCCAGCATTTT.

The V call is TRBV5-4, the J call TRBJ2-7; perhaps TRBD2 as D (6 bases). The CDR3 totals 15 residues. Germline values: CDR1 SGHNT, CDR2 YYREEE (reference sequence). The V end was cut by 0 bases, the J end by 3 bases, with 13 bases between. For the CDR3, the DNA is TGTGCCAGCAGCTTGGGTGACTGGCGGGGCTACGAGCAGTACTTC. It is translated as CASSLGDWRGYEQYF.

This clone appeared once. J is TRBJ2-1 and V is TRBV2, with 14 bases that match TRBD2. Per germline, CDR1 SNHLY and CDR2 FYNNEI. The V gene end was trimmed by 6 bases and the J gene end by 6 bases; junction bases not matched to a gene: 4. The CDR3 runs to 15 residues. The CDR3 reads CASRSGLAGVNEQFF. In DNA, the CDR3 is TGTGCCAGCAGATCGGGACTAGCGGGGGTCAATGAGCAGTTCTTC.

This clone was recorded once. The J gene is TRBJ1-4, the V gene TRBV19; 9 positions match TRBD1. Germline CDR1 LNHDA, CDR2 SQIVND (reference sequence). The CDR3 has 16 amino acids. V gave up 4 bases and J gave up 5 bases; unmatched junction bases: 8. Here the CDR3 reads CASSRAPGQGNEKLFF. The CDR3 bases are TGTGCCAGTAGTAGGGCCCCTGGACAGGGGAATGAAAAACTGTTTTTT. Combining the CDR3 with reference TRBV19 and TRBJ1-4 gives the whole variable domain DGGITQSPKYLFRKEGQNVTLSCEQNLNHDAMYWYRQDPGQGLRLIYYSQIVNDFQKGDIAEGYSVSREKKESFPLTVTSAQKNPTAFYLCASSRAPGQGNEKLFFGSGTQLSVL.

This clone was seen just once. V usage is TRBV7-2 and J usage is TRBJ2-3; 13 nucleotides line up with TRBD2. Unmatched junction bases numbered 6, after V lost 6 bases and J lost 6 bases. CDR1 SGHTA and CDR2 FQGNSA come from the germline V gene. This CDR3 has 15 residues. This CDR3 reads CASSLTSGGADTQYF. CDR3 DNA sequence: TGTGCCAGCAGTCTTACTAGCGGGGGGGCTGATACGCAGTATTTT.

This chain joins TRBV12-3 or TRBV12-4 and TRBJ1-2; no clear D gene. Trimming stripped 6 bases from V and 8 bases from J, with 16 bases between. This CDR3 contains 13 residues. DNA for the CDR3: TGTGCCAGCAGGGGGTTGTCGGCGGGCGGCTACACCTTC. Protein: CASRGLSAGGYTF.

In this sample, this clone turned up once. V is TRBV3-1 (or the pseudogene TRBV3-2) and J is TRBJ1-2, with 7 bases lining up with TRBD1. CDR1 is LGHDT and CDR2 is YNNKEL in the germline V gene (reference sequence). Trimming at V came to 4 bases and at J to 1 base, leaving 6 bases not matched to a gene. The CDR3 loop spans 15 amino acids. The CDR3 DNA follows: TGTGCCAGCAGCCTGGGACAGTTGAATAACTATGGCTACACCTTC. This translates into CASSLGQLNNYGYTF.